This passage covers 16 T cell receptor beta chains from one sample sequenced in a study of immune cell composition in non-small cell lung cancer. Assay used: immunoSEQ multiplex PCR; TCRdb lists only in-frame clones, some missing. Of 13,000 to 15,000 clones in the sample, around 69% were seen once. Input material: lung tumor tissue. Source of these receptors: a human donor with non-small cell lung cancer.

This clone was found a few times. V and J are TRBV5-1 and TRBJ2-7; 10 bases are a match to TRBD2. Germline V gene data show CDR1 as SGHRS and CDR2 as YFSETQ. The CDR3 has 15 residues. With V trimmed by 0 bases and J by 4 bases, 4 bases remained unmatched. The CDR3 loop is CASSLGASGGYEQYF. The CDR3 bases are TGCGCCAGCAGCTTGGGGGCTAGCGGGGGTTACGAGCAGTACTTC.

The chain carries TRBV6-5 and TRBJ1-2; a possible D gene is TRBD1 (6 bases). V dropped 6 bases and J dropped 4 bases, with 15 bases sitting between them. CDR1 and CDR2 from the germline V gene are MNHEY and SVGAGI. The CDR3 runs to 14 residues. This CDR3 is CASSYRGALYGYTF. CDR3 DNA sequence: TGTGCCAGCAGCTACCGGGGGGCCCTCTATGGCTACACCTTC.

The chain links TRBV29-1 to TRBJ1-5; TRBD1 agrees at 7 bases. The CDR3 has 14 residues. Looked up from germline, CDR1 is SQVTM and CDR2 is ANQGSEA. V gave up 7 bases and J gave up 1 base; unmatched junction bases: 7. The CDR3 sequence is CSARDSKSNQPQHF. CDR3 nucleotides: TGCAGCGCTAGGGACAGTAAAAGCAATCAGCCCCAGCATTTT.

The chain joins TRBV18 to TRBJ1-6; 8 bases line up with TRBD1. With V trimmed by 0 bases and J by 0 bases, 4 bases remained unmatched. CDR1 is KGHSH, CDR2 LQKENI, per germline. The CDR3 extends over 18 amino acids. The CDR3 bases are TGTGCCAGCTCACCACCAGGGACAGGCCACTCCTATAATTCACCCCTCCACTTT. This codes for CASSPPGTGHSYNSPLHF.

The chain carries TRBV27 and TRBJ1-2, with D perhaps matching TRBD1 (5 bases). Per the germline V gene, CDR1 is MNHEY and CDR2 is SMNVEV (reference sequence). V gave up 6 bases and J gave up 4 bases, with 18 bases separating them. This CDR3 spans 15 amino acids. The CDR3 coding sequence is TGTGCCAGCAGCCTCAGGGCTCCGCGTTTCTATGGCTACACCTTC. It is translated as CASSLRAPRFYGYTF.

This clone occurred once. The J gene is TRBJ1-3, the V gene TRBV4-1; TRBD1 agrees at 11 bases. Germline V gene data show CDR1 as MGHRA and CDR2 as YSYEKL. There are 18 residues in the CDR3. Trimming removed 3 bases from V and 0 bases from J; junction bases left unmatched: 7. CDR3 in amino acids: CASSQGTGGPFSGNTIYF. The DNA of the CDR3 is TGCGCCAGCAGCCAGGGGACAGGGGGTCCTTTCTCTGGAAACACCATATATTTT.

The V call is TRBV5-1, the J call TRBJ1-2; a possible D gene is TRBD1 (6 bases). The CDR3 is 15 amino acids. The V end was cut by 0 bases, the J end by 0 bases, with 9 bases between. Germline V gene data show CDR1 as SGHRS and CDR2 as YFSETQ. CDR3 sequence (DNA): TGCGCCAGCAGCTTGGGAGGGACAACTAACTATGGCTACACCTTC. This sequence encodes CASSLGGTTNYGYTF.

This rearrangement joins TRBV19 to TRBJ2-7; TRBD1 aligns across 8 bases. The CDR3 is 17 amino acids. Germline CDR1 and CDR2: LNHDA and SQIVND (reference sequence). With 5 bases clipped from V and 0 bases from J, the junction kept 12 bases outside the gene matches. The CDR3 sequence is CASSLRTGLVVSYEQYF. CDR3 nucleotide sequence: TGTGCCAGTAGTTTAAGGACAGGGTTAGTCGTCTCCTACGAGCAGTACTTC.

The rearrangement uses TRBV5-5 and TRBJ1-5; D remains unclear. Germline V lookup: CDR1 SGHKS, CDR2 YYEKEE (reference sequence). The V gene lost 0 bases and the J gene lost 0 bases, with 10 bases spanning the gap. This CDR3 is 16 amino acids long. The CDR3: CASSLGRALSNQPQHF. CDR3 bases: TGTGCCAGCAGCTTGGGGAGGGCCCTTAGCAATCAGCCCCAGCATTTT.

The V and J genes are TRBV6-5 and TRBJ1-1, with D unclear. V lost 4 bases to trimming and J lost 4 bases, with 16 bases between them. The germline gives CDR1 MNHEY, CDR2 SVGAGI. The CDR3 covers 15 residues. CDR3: CASSFQISGVTEAFF. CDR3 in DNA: TGTGCCAGCAGTTTCCAGATATCCGGGGTCACTGAAGCTTTCTTT.

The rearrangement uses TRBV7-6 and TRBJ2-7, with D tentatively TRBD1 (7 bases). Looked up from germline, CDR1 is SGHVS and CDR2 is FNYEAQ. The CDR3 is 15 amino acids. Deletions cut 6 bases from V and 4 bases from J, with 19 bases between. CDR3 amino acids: CASSPGGDRLYEQYF. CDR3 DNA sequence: TGTGCCAGCAGTCCAGGAGGGGACAGACTTTACGAGCAGTACTTC.

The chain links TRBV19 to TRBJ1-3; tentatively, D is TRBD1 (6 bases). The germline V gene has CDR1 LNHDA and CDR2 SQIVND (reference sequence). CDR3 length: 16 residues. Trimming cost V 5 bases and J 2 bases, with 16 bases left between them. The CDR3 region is CASSLRGYDPGNTIYF. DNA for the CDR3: TGTGCCAGTAGTTTAAGGGGGTACGACCCTGGAAACACCATATATTTT.

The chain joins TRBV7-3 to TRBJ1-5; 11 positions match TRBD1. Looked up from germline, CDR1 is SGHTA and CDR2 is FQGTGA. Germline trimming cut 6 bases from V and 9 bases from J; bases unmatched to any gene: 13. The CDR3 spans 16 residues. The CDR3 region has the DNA TGTGCCAGCAGGAAGTCAAGGACAGGGGGCGCGGGGCCCCAGCATTTT. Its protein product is CASRKSRTGGAGPQHF.

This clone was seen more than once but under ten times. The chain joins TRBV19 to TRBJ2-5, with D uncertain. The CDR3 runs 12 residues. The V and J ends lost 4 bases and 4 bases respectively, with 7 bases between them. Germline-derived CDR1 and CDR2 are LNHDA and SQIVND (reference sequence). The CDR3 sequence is CASSRATETQYF. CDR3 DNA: TGTGCCAGTAGTAGGGCGACAGAGACCCAGTACTTC. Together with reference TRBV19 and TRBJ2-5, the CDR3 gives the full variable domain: DGGITQSPKYLFRKEGQNVTLSCEQNLNHDAMYWYRQDPGQGLRLIYYSQIVNDFQKGDIAEGYSVSREKKESFPLTVTSAQKNPTAFYLCASSRATETQYFGPGTRLLVL.

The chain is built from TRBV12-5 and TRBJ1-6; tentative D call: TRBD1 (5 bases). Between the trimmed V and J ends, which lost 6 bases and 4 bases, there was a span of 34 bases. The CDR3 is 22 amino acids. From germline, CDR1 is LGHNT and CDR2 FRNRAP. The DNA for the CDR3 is TGTGCTAGTGGCTTTTTTTCCACAGGATTTTTCCCACAGGATTCGTATAATTCACCCCTCCACTTT. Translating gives CASGFFSTGFFPQDSYNSPLHF. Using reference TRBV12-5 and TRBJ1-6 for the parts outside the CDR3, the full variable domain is DARVTQTPRHKVTEMGQEVTMRCQPILGHNTVFWYRQTMMQGLELLAYFRNRAPLDDSGMPKDRFSAEMPDATLATLKIQPSEPRDSAVYFCASGFFSTGFFPQDSYNSPLHFGNGTRLTVT.

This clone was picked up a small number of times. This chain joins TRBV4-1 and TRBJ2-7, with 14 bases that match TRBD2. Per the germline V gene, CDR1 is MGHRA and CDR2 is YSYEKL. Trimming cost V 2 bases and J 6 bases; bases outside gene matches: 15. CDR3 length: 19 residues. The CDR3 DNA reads TGCGCCAGCAGCCAAAGCGGGACCGGACTAGCGGGGGGCCTTAGCGAGCAGTACTTC. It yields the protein CASSQSGTGLAGGLSEQYF.